Described below is a single T cell receptor (beta chain) sequence and its context. Its antigen is undetermined. This record comes from a study of cytomegalovirus exposure and HLA in healthy donors. Overall study findings and caveats: A likely sequencing artifact accounted for one observed cluster of highly shared sequence variants.

With 0 bases clipped from V and 6 bases from J, the junction kept 4 bases outside the gene matches. Germline lookup yields CDR1 MRHNA and CDR2 SNTAGT. The CDR3 is made up of 15 amino acids. The PCR was carried out with 60 Vbeta primers and 13 Jbeta primers. TCRdb's copy holds only in-frame clones and misses some; the assay was immunoSEQ multiplex PCR. This sample's table reports fewer than 50,000 clones. V and J are TRBV6-4 and TRBJ2-1, with 8 bases fitting TRBD2. This clonotype was obtained from a male donor in good health and CMV-seronegative. The sequenced sample was PBMCs. This chain's CDR3 is CASSDSTGGANEQFF. The CDR3 DNA sequence: TGTGCCAGCAGTGACTCAACGGGAGGGGCCAATGAGCAGTTCTTC.